These T cell receptor beta chains were read from a single sample in a study of PD-1 blockade in classical Hodgkin lymphoma. Method: immunoSEQ multiplex PCR; TCRdb's copy keeps in-frame clones and lacks some. The sample lists about 5,600 clones; approximately 83% were seen once. The sample was CD8+ T cells from blood, taken at baseline. The receptors shown here come from a human donor with classical Hodgkin lymphoma. The CDR3 runs from the conserved cysteine through the conserved F or W. A D gene is named only where the DNA matches it firmly. Clone size is shown for a subset of rows, as once, few, many or a class of expanded clone.

d_call j_call clone_size v_call cdr3_nt cdr3_aa
NA TRBJ2-7 NA TRBV25-1 TGTGCCAGCAGTGAATCGGGGGTGGGGGAGCAGTACTTC CASSESGVGEQYF
NA TRBJ1-6 NA TRBV5-6 TGTGCCAGCAGCTTGAACTGGGACGGGATAAATTCACCCCTCCACTTT CASSLNWDGINSPLHF
NA TRBJ1-2 NA TRBV7-9 TGTGCCAGCAGCTTAGCTGACTATGGCTACACCTTC CASSLADYGYTF
NA TRBJ2-7 NA TRBV5-5 TGCGCCAGCAGCCACCGGACTGGCCGTGGGGAGCAGTACTTC CASSHRTGRGEQYF
TRBD1 TRBJ2-7 NA TRBV4-3 TGCGCCAGCAGCCTCGGGACAGGCTCTTCCTACGAGCAGTACTTC CASSLGTGSSYEQYF
NA TRBJ1-5 few TRBV14 TGTGCCAGCAGCCAATGGGGAGGGCAACAGCCCCAGCATTTT CASSQWGGQQPQHF
TRBD2 TRBJ2-7 NA TRBV28 TGTGCCAGCAGTTTATACCGGGGGGACTCCTACGAGCAGTACTTC CASSLYRGDSYEQYF
TRBD1 TRBJ1-2 NA TRBV10-2 TGCGCCAGCAGTGAGAGGACAGGGTTTAGCGATGGCTACACCTTC CASSERTGFSDGYTF
TRBD1 TRBJ1-5 NA TRBV19 TGTGCCAGTAGTAATAGGGGGCCTCAGCCCCAGCATTTT CASSNRGPQPQHF
NA TRBJ1-2 NA TRBV11-3 TGTGCCAGCAGCCCCACAGGGTATGGCTATGGCTACACCTTC CASSPTGYGYGYTF
TRBD2 TRBJ2-3 NA TRBV28 TGTGCCAGCAGTTTATCAACTAGCGGGGGGGTGCTTACAGATACGCAGTATTTT CASSLSTSGGVLTDTQYF
TRBD2 TRBJ2-7 NA TRBV6-1 TGTGCCAGCATGCTAGCGGCCTACGAGCAGTACTTC CASMLAAYEQYF
NA TRBJ1-1 NA TRBV19 TGTGCCAGTACTTTCATGGGACCGAACACTGAAGCTTTCTTT CASTFMGPNTEAFF